A selection of T cell receptor beta chains follows, all from one sample in a study of beta chain features in type 1 diabetes. Data came from immunoSEQ multiplex PCR; TCRdb stores just in-frame clones and leaves some out. This sample carries around 250,000 clones, roughly 14% of them seen once, and the ten largest clones take roughly 0.024%. The sample taken for sequencing was naive CD4+ T cells from blood. Receptor source: a woman aged 40 to 50 in good health. Each CDR3 is given with its conserved first and last residue. Clone sizes are given selectively: once, few, many, or a class where the clone is expanded.

J gene: TRBJ2-5
V gene: TRBV6-1
clone size: .
CDR3 protein: CASSSGTAQETQYF

J gene: TRBJ1-2
V gene: TRBV2
clone size: .
CDR3 protein: CASSDQGNYGYTF

J gene: TRBJ2-3
V gene: TRBV6-5
clone size: few
CDR3 protein: CASKDTGTDTQYF

J gene: TRBJ2-2
V gene: TRBV11-2
clone size: few
CDR3 protein: CASSNPGTRDAGELFF

J gene: TRBJ1-1
V gene: TRBV9
clone size: few
CDR3 protein: CASSVRQLGNTEAFF

J gene: TRBJ1-6
V gene: TRBV25-1
clone size: .
CDR3 protein: CASSGRDRGFGPLHF

J gene: TRBJ2-7
V gene: TRBV19
clone size: few
CDR3 protein: CASSIDRGPREQYF

J gene: TRBJ2-3
V gene: TRBV5-1
clone size: .
CDR3 protein: CASSGSGDRTDTQYF

J gene: TRBJ2-3
V gene: TRBV5-1
clone size: few
CDR3 protein: CASSLGYGRGSTDTQYF

J gene: TRBJ1-1
V gene: TRBV20-1
clone size: .
CDR3 protein: CSARGEQAFF

J gene: TRBJ2-7
V gene: TRBV7-2
clone size: few
CDR3 protein: CASSLYPGSLWYF

J gene: TRBJ2-5
V gene: TRBV2
clone size: .
CDR3 protein: CASSSYGTGQETQYF